The clone carrying this T cell receptor (beta chain) came up once. What it binds is unknown. The sample is drawn from a study of identifying expanded T cells in peripheral blood. This table comes from immunoSEQ multiplex PCR, and its TCRdb copy is limited to in-frame clones, with some not included. Seen here are some 97,000 clones, 75% to 90% observed once, and the top ten hold approximately 5.7%. General observations from the study: Over about two and four weeks, about 15 and 18 clones changed, versus 1.2 between replicates.

The CDR3 has 14 residues. Germline CDR1 is SGHTA and CDR2 is FQGNSA. V lost 5 bases, J lost 3 bases, and 13 bases lay in between. V usage is TRBV7-2 and J usage is TRBJ1-1, with D perhaps matching TRBD1 (6 bases). This clonotype originated in a person aged 18 to 75 in good health. Specimen: blood. CDR3 protein: CASSRRGGDTEAFF. The CDR3 DNA reads TGTGCCAGCAGCCGGAGGGGGGGAGACACTGAAGCTTTCTTT.